The table lists the clone carrying this TCR beta chain with a few counts. The target antigen is unknown. The data are from a study of blood T cells in healthy people across ages. Combining a sample-barcoded 5' primer with a J-beta primer mix, a second PCR ran for roughly 7 to 12 cycles. Paired-end reads containing CDR3 totaled no fewer than 3 million for each sample. TCRdb ran MiXCR on the 5' RACE reads and lists one entry per CDR3 protein. The data show approximately 1.5 million distinct CDR3 sequences, around 40% seen once. There are 15 residues in the CDR3. Trimming cost V 3 bases and J 9 bases, with 18 bases left between them. Germline values: CDR1 SGHTA, CDR2 FQGNSA. Study-wide points: In the absence of known donor CMV status, changes in expanded clonotypes were possibly confounded.

The V call is TRBV7-2, the J call TRBJ2-1, with D possibly TRBD1 on 6 matching bases. Sequencing was carried out using blood. This sequence originates from a woman aged 18-29 years in good health. The CDR3 sequence: CASSFEAFPGVEQFF. CDR3 DNA sequence: TGTGCCAGCAGCTTTGAGGCCTTTCCAGGGGTTGAGCAGTTCTTC.